Listed below are T cell receptor beta chains from one sample, sequenced in a study of PD-1 blockade in classical Hodgkin lymphoma. Libraries were prepared by immunoSEQ multiplex PCR; TCRdb keeps only in-frame clonotypes and omits some of them. There are approximately 60,000 clones in the sample; approximately 89% occur only once, and around 13% lies in the top ten. Sample: peripheral blood mononuclear cells (PBMCs), taken at baseline. The receptors shown here come from a human donor with classical Hodgkin lymphoma. Each CDR3 is given with its conserved first and last residue. The order of the fields is clone size, J gene, V gene, CDR3 protein. Clone size is shown for a subset of rows, as once, few, many or a class of expanded clone.

>NA|TRBJ2-2|TRBV9
CASSPQGGGNTGELFF
>few|TRBJ2-5|TRBV2
CASKRSSLNQETQYF
>NA|TRBJ1-2|TRBV5-5
CASSLALQELYGYTF
>NA|TRBJ1-2|TRBV5-5
CASSLGTPQGNYGYTF
>NA|TRBJ2-7|TRBV28
CASSPRDEQYF
>NA|TRBJ2-6|TRBV6-4
CASSEDGGSGANVLTF
>NA|TRBJ1-2|TRBV6-4
CASSEAGGGNYGYTF
>NA|TRBJ1-1|TRBV28
CASSFLGQGAKEDTEAFF
>once|TRBJ2-5|TRBV27
CASSLGQGATQYF
>NA|TRBJ2-2|TRBV7-9
CASSLGRDTTGELFF
>NA|TRBJ2-1|TRBV7-9
CASSLATAGGSYNEQFF
>NA|TRBJ2-7|TRBV27
CASSFRTGAVSYEQYF
>NA|TRBJ2-2|TRBV7-2
CASSLEIGAFTGELFF
>NA|TRBJ1-3|TRBV15
CATSRDATNSGNTIYF
>NA|TRBJ2-7|TRBV6-1
CASSEGRVDEQYF
>NA|TRBJ2-2|TRBV4-1
CASSNSGAGRNTGELFF
>once|TRBJ1-6|TRBV5-1
CASSSMGPSNNSPLHF
>NA|TRBJ1-2|TRBV28
CASSPPDSPYGYTF
>few|TRBJ2-3|TRBV30
CAWSVGENTQYF
>NA|TRBJ1-1|TRBV5-1
CASSLGGLGVTEAFF
>few|TRBJ2-3|TRBV6-1
CASSELAGGQTDTQYF
>NA|TRBJ2-1|TRBV19
CASAAQGVHNEQFF
>NA|TRBJ1-1|TRBV4-2
CASSQGRVEAFF
>NA|TRBJ2-1|TRBV30
CAWSVSWEQFF
>few|TRBJ2-6|TRBV2
CASSTGLSGANVLTF
>NA|TRBJ1-2|TRBV27
CASSPRTGFKLGYTF